This TCR beta chain was identified in a study of CD8 T cell repertoires and HIV-1 epitope variants (dated by TCRdb to the early 2020s). The study in broad terms: In separate culture wells, T cells were stimulated with each of twenty-five peptides that represented autologous and known Gag and Nef epitope variants. Control conditions included a CMV, EBV and flu peptide pool, the Ebola AY9 epitope as negative control, and a no-peptide well. The epitopes tested covered three Gag epitope families plus Nef HW9 and YT9. Using the EasySep Human T Cell Enrichment Kit, T cells were enriched and then co-cultured with an equal number of autologous T cell-negative cells acting as antigen-presenting cells. The cultures were grown for more than nine days in IMDM with gentamicin, and half of the media was changed on days 3 and 7 with IL-2, IL-7 and IL-15 added. An aliquot of 1M T cells was saved as an uncultured baseline condition, separate from the roughly 80 T cell cultures. A total of 83 T cell cultures were run, with each culture condition performed in triplicate except for one peptide, which was performed in duplicate.

Its CDR3 holds 15 amino acids, cysteine through phenylalanine. The DNA shown is the 45-base CDR3, in frame from base 1. Per the germline V gene, SGDLS is the CDR1 and YYNGEE is the CDR2. The germline V and J ends show losses of 0 bases and 4 bases respectively, and no gene match explains 4 bases of the junction. Regarding this clone: No antigen is known for it. The record has no base qualities; no much larger clone is one base away.

The EasySep Human CD8+ T Cell Enrichment Kit was used on day 10 to isolate CD8+ T cells from every culture. TCR beta CDR3 regions were sequenced at survey depth on the immunoSEQ platform. The QIAamp DNA micro kit was used to extract genomic DNA from every cultured and uncultured CD8+ T cell population. For the original study's pipeline: Samples with fewer than 5,000 productive reads were excluded, resulting in the removal of about 7% of the roughly 80 HIV peptide-stimulated cultures. A MANAFEST web app trimmed sequences to CDR3 and removed nonproductive sequences, CDR3s under 5 amino acids, and those not starting C or ending F/W. Antigen-specific clonotypes had to expand in at least 2 of 3 replicates versus no-peptide control at FDR 0.01, only within one epitope family. In addition, a specific clonotype needed a frequency at least fivefold higher than in wells stimulated with peptides from other epitope families. The immuneACCESS repertoire file appears here via TCRdb, limited to in-frame rearrangements. These files lack a portion of the clones; in checked studies, under half of the deficit traces to unresolved V genes, and the cause of the others is not known. The V and J calls and clone size are taken from that table; D and trimming were inferred from the DNA. The sample data list 90,000 or so clones, and roughly four fifths of these were observed just once. The leading ten clones occupy more than 25% of the sample.

Beyond this particular receptor, the publication reports: The Nef KF9 family was recognized by five clonotypes and the HW9 family by one, and no responses to the TAALDMSHF plasma variant were observed. The assay could identify only TCR beta chains and pointed to proliferation in response to antigen, not to T cell function or cytokine profile. Eight to ten antigen-specific TCR beta clonotypes were identified, and five or six of them appeared cross-reactive for autologous or known escape epitope variants.

This TCR was recovered from a male donor with HIV. Recombination linked TRBV9 to TRBJ1-3; the central 7 bases match TRBD1. The sequencing sample was made of uncultured baseline CD8+ T cells from peripheral blood mononuclear cells (PBMCs). The bases are TGTGCCAGCAGCGTAGGACAGGGAGACGGAAACACCATATATTTT. Its protein product is CASSVGQGDGNTIYF.